This T cell receptor (beta chain) was sequenced for a study of blood T cell repertoires in COVID-19. At the level of the study: COVID-19 samples, acute and convalescent, were from the United States, Italy and Spain. PBMCs, B-cell-depleted T cells, or T cells were the source of the cDNA or gDNA that made up the material.

The CDR3 totals 15 residues. Between the trimmed V and J ends, which lost 4 bases and 3 bases, there was a span of 13 bases. Germline loops: CDR1 LGHDT, CDR2 YNNKEL (reference sequence). As originally analysed: Amplifying reference gene primers gave estimates of nucleated cell counts. Sequenced by immunoSEQ multiplex PCR; TCRdb stores in-frame clones only, minus some. V and J calls and clone size follow that table, whereas D and trimming were derived from the DNA. The sample holds 130,000 to 150,000 clones; approximately 88% are singletons and the top ten take around 5%. The chain carries TRBV3-1 (or the pseudogene TRBV3-2) and TRBJ1-3; D is undetermined. The TCR was taken from a human donor in a cohort sampled during active COVID-19. The sample consisted of peripheral blood. The CDR3 region has the DNA TGTGCCAGCAGCCGTCGAGAGGGCGGTGGAAACACCATATATTTT. It codes for CASSRREGGGNTIYF.